This T cell receptor beta chain was obtained from a study of regulatory T cells in long-lasting Graves disease. This clonotype was found a few times. CDR1 and CDR2 from the germline V gene are SGHAT and FQNNGV. This CDR3 region has 12 residues. The ends were cut back, 2 bases at V and 4 bases at J, with 4 bases in the middle. Noted time point: newly diagnosed GD, antithyroid drugs for less than 3 months. There was RNA extracted from PBMCs, and the TCR library was made from it. Through Arm-PCR of CDR3 regions and iRepertoire HTBI primers, TCR beta libraries were built. TCRdb passed the multiplex PCR reads through MiXCR, listing each CDR3 protein once. Of more than 450,000 distinct CDR3 sequences in the sample, about a sixth were seen once. These records were also assigned to another study, of T cells in Graves' hyperthyroidism and ophthalmopathy. Turning to that study: Most expanded thyroid clonotypes above 0.001 recurred in blood.

J is TRBJ2-3 and V is TRBV11-2; D call uncertain. Sequences were derived from peripheral blood mononuclear cells (PBMCs), sampled at new diagnosis, from a patient treated with antithyroid drugs. The sequence derives from a man in his forties with Graves disease. The chain's CDR3 is CASSLCADTQYF. DNA for the CDR3: TGTGCCAGCAGCTTATGTGCAGATACGCAGTATTTT. Complete variable domain (other parts from reference TRBV11-2 and TRBJ2-3): EAGVAQSPRYKIIEKRQSVAFWCNPISGHATLYWYQQILGQGPKLLIQFQNNGVVDDSQLPKDRFSAERLKGVDSTLKIQPAKLEDSAVYLCASSLCADTQYFGPGTRLTVL.